This T cell receptor (beta chain) was identified in a study of CD8+ T cells in alopecia areata. The CDR3 is 16 amino acids. Germline V lookup: CDR1 SNHLY, CDR2 FYNNEI. Trimming removed 8 bases from V and 0 bases from J; junction bases left unmatched: 12. Sequencing templates came from extracted RNA that was reverse transcribed into cDNA. The repertoire was sequenced with immunoSEQ multiplex PCR; TCRdb's copy has only in-frame clones and lacks some. The sample yields more than 150,000 clones, around 51% seen once. Treatment specified: oral pan-JAK inhibitor, 5-10 mg twice daily. Material: CD8+ T cells sorted from blood, obtained between weeks 51 and 52, from a patient treated with tofacitinib. The rearrangement joins TRBV2 to TRBJ1-1; the match to TRBD1 covers 7 bases. The sequence came from a human donor with alopecia areata. The CDR3 here is CASFSSNRGMNTEAFF. The CDR3 region has the DNA TGTGCCAGCTTTAGTTCCAACAGGGGAATGAACACTGAAGCTTTCTTT.